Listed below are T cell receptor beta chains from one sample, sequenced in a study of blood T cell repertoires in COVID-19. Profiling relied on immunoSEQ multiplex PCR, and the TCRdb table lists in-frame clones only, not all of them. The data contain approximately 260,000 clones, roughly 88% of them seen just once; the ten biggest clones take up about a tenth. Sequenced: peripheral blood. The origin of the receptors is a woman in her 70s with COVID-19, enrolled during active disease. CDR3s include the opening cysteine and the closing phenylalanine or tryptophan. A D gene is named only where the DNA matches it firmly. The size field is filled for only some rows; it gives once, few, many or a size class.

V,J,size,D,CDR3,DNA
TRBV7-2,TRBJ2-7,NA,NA,CASSDTGTKPYEQYF,TGTGCCAGCAGCGATACCGGGACAAAGCCCTACGAGCAGTACTTC
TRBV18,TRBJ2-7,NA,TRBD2,CASSLTSGSPAYEQYF,TGTGCCAGCTCACTTACTAGCGGGAGCCCTGCCTACGAGCAGTACTTC
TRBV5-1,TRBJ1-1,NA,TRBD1,CASSSFITGAVEAFF,TGCGCCAGCAGTTCCTTCATCACAGGGGCAGTTGAAGCTTTCTTT
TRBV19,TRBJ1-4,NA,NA,CASSIDQENEKLFF,TGTGCCAGTAGTATAGACCAGGAAAATGAAAAACTGTTTTTT
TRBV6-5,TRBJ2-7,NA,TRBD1,CASRSGQGVPYEQYF,TGTGCCAGCAGGTCGGGACAGGGGGTCCCCTACGAGCAGTACTTC
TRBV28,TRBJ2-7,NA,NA,CASSSPSGAYEQYF,TGTGCCAGCAGTTCCCCCTCAGGGGCCTACGAGCAGTACTTC
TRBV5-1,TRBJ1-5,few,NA,CASSLFPSAGDQPQHF,TGCGCCAGCAGCTTGTTCCCATCTGCAGGGGATCAGCCCCAGCATTTT
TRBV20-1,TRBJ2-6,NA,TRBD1,CSASLQGASGANVLTF,TGCAGTGCTAGTTTGCAGGGGGCTTCTGGGGCCAACGTCCTGACTTTC
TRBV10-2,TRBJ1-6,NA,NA,CASSESGDRSPLHF,TGCGCCAGCAGTGAGTCCGGGGATAGGTCACCCCTCCACTTT
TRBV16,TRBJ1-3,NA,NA,CASRTGNSGNTIYF,TGTGCCAGCAGAACAGGGAACTCTGGAAACACCATATATTTT
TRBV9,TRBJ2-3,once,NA,CASSFHWGDPTTDTQYF,TGTGCCAGCAGCTTCCACTGGGGGGACCCCACCACAGATACGCAGTATTTT
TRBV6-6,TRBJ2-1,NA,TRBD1,CASSSSGGYNEQFF,TGTGCCAGCAGTTCCTCAGGGGGCTACAATGAGCAGTTCTTC
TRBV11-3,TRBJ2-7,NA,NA,CASSPVAGSYEQYF,TGTGCCAGCAGCCCCGTGGCGGGGAGCTACGAGCAGTACTTC
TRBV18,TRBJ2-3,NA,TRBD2,CASSRLAGTTDTQYF,TGTGCCAGCTCACGACTAGCGGGGACCACAGATACGCAGTATTTT
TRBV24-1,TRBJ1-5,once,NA,CATSDGALGNQPQHF,TGTGCCACCAGTGATGGGGCACTCGGCAATCAGCCCCAGCATTTT
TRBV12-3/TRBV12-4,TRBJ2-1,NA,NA,CASSSFGNEQFF,TGTGCCAGCAGTTCTTTCGGGAATGAGCAGTTCTTC
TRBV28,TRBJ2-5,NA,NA,CASSGPRTAPQETQYF,TGTGCCAGCAGTGGTCCCCGGACAGCTCCTCAAGAGACCCAGTACTTC
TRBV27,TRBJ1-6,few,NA,CASSFGQSNYSPLHF,TGTGCCAGCAGTTTTGGACAGTCCAATTATTCACCCCTCCACTTT
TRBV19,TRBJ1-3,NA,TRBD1,CASRGQDLSGNIIYF,TGTGCCAGTAGGGGACAGGATCTCTCTGGAAACATCATATATTTT
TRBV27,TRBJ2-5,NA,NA,CASSFRGEAQYF,TGTGCCAGCAGTTTTCGGGGAGAGGCCCAGTACTTC
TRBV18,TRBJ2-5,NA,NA,CASSRALQETQYF,TGTGCCAGCTCACGGGCCCTCCAAGAGACCCAGTACTTC
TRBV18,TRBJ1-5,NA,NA,CASSPRDLSNQPQHF,TGTGCCAGCTCACCGAGAGATCTAAGTAATCAGCCCCAGCATTTT
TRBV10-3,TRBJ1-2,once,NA,CAISEQGRSGGYTF,TGTGCCATCAGTGAGCAGGGGAGATCGGGTGGCTACACCTTC
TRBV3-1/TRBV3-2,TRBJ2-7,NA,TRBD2,CASSQDGLAIGSYEQYF,TGTGCCAGCAGCCAAGACGGACTAGCAATCGGGTCCTACGAGCAGTACTTC
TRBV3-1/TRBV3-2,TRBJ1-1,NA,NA,CASSQDSRAPEAFF,TGTGCCAGCAGCCAAGATTCCAGGGCCCCTGAAGCTTTCTTT
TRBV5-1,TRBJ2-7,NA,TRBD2,CASSPGTSGNSYEQYF,TGCGCCAGCAGCCCGGGGACTAGCGGGAACTCCTACGAGCAGTACTTC
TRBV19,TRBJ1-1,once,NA,CASSMDPGLTEAFF,TGTGCCAGTAGTATGGATCCGGGTCTCACTGAAGCTTTCTTT
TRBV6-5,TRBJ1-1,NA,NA,CASSYSVRLNTEAFF,TGTGCCAGCAGTTACTCGGTGAGATTGAACACTGAAGCTTTCTTT
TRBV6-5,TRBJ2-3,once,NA,CASSGISTDTQYF,TGTGCCAGCTCAGGGATTAGCACAGATACGCAGTATTTT
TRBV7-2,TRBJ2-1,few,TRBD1,CASSYRTGNEQFF,TGTGCCAGCAGCTATCGGACAGGGAATGAGCAGTTCTTC
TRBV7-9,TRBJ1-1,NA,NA,CASSLGARNTEAFF,TGTGCCAGCAGCCTTGGGGCGAGGAACACTGAAGCTTTCTTT
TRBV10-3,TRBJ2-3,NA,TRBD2,CAISESIAGVIKADTQYF,TGTGCCATCAGTGAGTCAATAGCGGGAGTTATTAAAGCAGATACGCAGTATTTT
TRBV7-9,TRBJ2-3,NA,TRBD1,CASSSGQSSTDTQYF,TGTGCCAGCAGCTCGGGACAGTCAAGCACAGATACGCAGTATTTT
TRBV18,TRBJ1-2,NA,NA,CASSPPGEGHYGYTF,TGTGCCAGCTCACCGCCGGGGGAGGGCCACTATGGCTACACCTTC
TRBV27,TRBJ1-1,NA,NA,CASSTTRDTEAFF,TGTGCCAGCAGTACGACGAGGGACACTGAAGCTTTCTTT
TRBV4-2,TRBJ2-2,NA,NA,CASSQLMGRGLVSTGELFF,TGTGCCAGCAGCCAACTCATGGGGCGGGGGCTCGTAAGCACCGGGGAGCTGTTTTTT
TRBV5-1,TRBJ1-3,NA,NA,CASSYDGGSGNTIYF,TGCGCCAGCAGTTACGATGGAGGGTCTGGAAACACCATATATTTT
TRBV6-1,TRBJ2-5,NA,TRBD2,CASSEILASGSRPPETQYF,TGTGCCAGCAGTGAAATATTGGCTAGCGGGAGTCGACCCCCAGAGACCCAGTACTTC
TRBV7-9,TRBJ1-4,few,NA,CASSLGGGINEKLFF,TGTGCCAGCAGCTTAGGAGGCGGGATTAATGAAAAACTGTTTTTT
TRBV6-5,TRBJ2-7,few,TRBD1,CASRDRGSYEQYF,TGTGCCAGCAGGGACAGGGGGTCGTACGAGCAGTACTTC
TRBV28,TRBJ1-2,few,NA,CASSLEGRLTNYGYTF,TGTGCCAGCAGTTTAGAGGGCAGGCTGACCAACTATGGCTACACCTTC
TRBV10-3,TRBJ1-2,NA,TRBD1,CAISESPGGGYTF,TGTGCCATCAGTGAGTCTCCAGGGGGGGGCTACACCTTC
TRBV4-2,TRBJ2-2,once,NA,CASSQDGGKTGELFF,TGTGCCAGCAGCCAAGATGGCGGGAAGACCGGGGAGCTGTTTTTT
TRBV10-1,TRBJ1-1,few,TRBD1,CASTGGTEAFF,TGCGCCAGTACAGGGGGCACTGAAGCTTTCTTT
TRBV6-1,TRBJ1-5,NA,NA,CASSENPGGNQPQHF,TGTGCCAGCAGTGAAAATCCGGGTGGCAATCAGCCCCAGCATTTT
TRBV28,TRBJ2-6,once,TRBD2,CASSSYRLAGDSNGANVLTF,TGTGCCAGCAGTTCCTACCGGCTAGCGGGAGACTCCAACGGGGCCAACGTCCTGACTTTC
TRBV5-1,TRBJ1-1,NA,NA,CASSILPGSNTEAFF,TGCGCCAGCAGCATACTTCCCGGGAGTAACACTGAAGCTTTCTTT
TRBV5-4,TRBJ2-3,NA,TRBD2,CASSLGTSGVTDTQYF,TGTGCCAGCAGCTTGGGGACTAGCGGTGTCACAGATACGCAGTATTTT
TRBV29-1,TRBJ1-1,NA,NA,CSVDEGRNTEAFF,TGCAGCGTTGACGAGGGAAGGAACACTGAAGCTTTCTTT
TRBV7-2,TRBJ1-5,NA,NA,CASSHSVGNQPQHF,TGTGCCAGCAGCCATAGCGTGGGTAATCAGCCCCAGCATTTT
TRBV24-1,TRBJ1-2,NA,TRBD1,CATSALDRGDYTF,TGTGCCACCAGTGCCTTAGACAGGGGAGACTACACCTTC
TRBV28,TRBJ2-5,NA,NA,CASSSSGDRETQYF,TGTGCCAGCAGTTCTTCAGGGGACCGGGAGACCCAGTACTTC
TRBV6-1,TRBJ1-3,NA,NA,CASREGISGNTIYF,TGTGCCAGCAGAGAAGGTATCTCTGGAAACACCATATATTTT
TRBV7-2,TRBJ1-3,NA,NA,CASSLARSGNTIYF,TGTGCCAGCAGCTTAGCCAGGTCAGGAAACACCATATATTTT
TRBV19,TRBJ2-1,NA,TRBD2,CASSRLAGEVNEQFF,TGTGCCAGTAGTAGACTAGCGGGAGAGGTTAATGAGCAGTTCTTC
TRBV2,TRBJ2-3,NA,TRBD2,CASSEGLAGTDTQYF,TGTGCCAGCAGTGAAGGACTAGCGGGCACAGATACGCAGTATTTT
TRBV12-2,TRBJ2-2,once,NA,CASRSILAGEIRELFF,TGTGCAAGTCGCTCGATACTAGCGGGAGAAATCCGGGAGCTGTTTTTT
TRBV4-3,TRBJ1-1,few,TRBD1,CASSQTYRGLTEAFF,TGCGCCAGCAGCCAGACCTACAGGGGTTTGACTGAAGCTTTCTTT
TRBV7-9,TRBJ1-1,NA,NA,CASSPLGSTEAFF,TGTGCCAGCAGCCCATTGGGGAGCACTGAAGCTTTCTTT